This passage covers 4 T cell receptor beta chains from one sample sequenced in a study of blood T cell repertoires in COVID-19. Sequencing was performed with immunoSEQ multiplex PCR; in TCRdb, only in-frame clones are kept and a portion is missing. This sample has approximately 210,000 clones, with under 80% found just once. The sample was PBMCs or T cells enriched from blood (not recorded which). The receptors were sampled from a woman between 45 and 65 years old with acute COVID-19.

The chain recombines TRBV2 with TRBJ1-4; 10 positions match TRBD1. Germline CDR1 is SNHLY and CDR2 is FYNNEI. CDR3 length equals 15 residues. The junction had 11 bases not matched to a gene; V was cut back by 6 bases and J by 10 bases. DNA of the CDR3: TGTGCCAGCAGGAATGGACAGGGGGATGTTGGAAAACTGTTTTTT. Protein sequence: CASRNGQGDVGKLFF.

The CDR3 nucleotides are TGTGCCACCAGTGATCTACCTACCGGGACAGGTACATGCTACGAGCAGTACGTC. This codes for CATSDLPTGTGTCYEQYV. This chain joins TRBV24-1 and TRBJ2-7; 8 nucleotides align to TRBD1. This CDR3 comprises 18 residues. The germline V gene encodes CDR1 KGHDR and CDR2 SFDVKD. Trimming removed 3 bases from V and 3 bases from J; junction bases left unmatched: 15.

The V call is TRBV3-1 (or the pseudogene TRBV3-2), the J call TRBJ2-1; D call uncertain. The CDR3 has 12 residues. Germline V gives CDR1 LGHDT, CDR2 YNNKEL (reference sequence). Trimming removed 8 bases at V and 5 bases at J, with 10 bases between. CDR3 loop: CASSRLDNEQFF. CDR3 nucleotide sequence: TGTGCCAGCTCCCGACTCGACAATGAGCAGTTCTTC.

The chain uses TRBV12-1 and TRBJ1-2; the table names TRBD1, a call not compared with the DNA. TRBV12-1 is a listed pseudogene. CDR3 length: 14 amino acids. CDR3 DNA: TGTGCCAGCAGCGGACGGGACACATCAGATGGCTACACCTTC. Protein product: CASSGRDTSDGYTF.